This TCR beta chain emerged from a study of T cell responses to AZD1222 COVID-19 vaccine. Points on this clone: Its antigen remains unidentified.

Here immunoSEQ multiplex PCR was the method, and the copy in TCRdb shows in-frame clones only, minus some. Among 100,000 to 150,000 clones listed, around 90% were seen once. Overall study results and limits: Nearly half of spike-specific TCRs reportedly go after variant regions that carry no mutations. Only 6 or 7 individuals given AZD1222 were seropositive at baseline.

Trimming removed 2 bases from V and 0 bases from J, with 4 bases in between. The length of the CDR3 is 13 residues. Germline CDR1 reads SNHLY; CDR2 reads FYNNEI. This receptor was obtained from an adult who received the AZD1222 COVID-19 vaccine. The material was peripheral blood, obtained 28 days after the second AZD1222 dose. The gene calls are TRBV2 and TRBJ1-1; D remains unclear. CDR3 protein: CASSELMNTEAFF. CDR3 DNA: TGTGCCAGCAGTGAATTGATGAACACTGAAGCTTTCTTT.